This T cell receptor beta chain was retrieved from a study of blood T cell repertoires in COVID-19. Looking at the study overall: The origin of the acute and convalescent COVID-19 samples was the United States, Italy and Spain. T cells, B-cell-depleted T cells, or PBMCs provided the cDNA or gDNA that served as material.

This CDR3 comprises 11 residues. V was shortened by 5 bases and J by 6 bases, with 5 bases between the two germline ends. CDR1 SGHRS and CDR2 YFSETQ come from the germline V gene. Per the original methods: Estimates of nucleated cell counts were drawn from the amplification of reference gene primers. TCRdb's table, derived via immunoSEQ multiplex PCR, lists solely in-frame clones and lacks some. V, J and clone size reflect that table, while D and trimming were determined from the DNA. In the table there are 220,000 or so clones, 80% to 90% of which are singletons. Sequencing used peripheral blood. This TCR derives from a man aged 45 to 65 who had recovered from COVID-19. The gene calls are TRBV5-1 and TRBJ2-2; D gene uncertain. The chain's CDR3 is CASREPGELFF. CDR3 DNA sequence: TGCGCCAGCAGGGAGCCCGGGGAGCTGTTTTTT.